The entry that follows covers one T cell receptor beta chain sequence. Its specificity is not known. This entry is derived from a study of CD8 T cells in Susac syndrome. The germline V and J ends were trimmed by 3 bases and 4 bases, with 6 bases remaining between them. Germline V gene sequence: CDR1 MGHRA, CDR2 YSYEKL. The CDR3 contains 13 residues. High-throughput TCR beta sequencing covered peripheral CD8+ and CD4+ T cells. TEMRA cells were enriched by FACS, while CD8+ and CD4+ T cells were obtained through a negative isolation that was performed magnetically. With random hexamers, reverse transcription was performed on about 0.5 to 1 ug of RNA. A multiplex approach, immunoSEQ multiplex PCR, amplified TCR beta CDR3 across 54 Vbeta and 13 Jbeta. From the immunoSEQ multiplex PCR reads, TCRdb called clonotypes with MiXCR, one entry per CDR3 protein. The sample has 330,000 or so distinct CDR3 sequences, about 89% seen once.

Study-level findings and limits: The authors acknowledged that their TCR sequencing and HLA analysis involved a relatively small number of individuals.

Sequenced sample: CD8+ T cells from PBMCs. The sequence derives from a human donor with multiple sclerosis. The V gene is TRBV4-1, the J gene TRBJ1-4; D is undetermined. The CDR3 loop is CASSQGLNEKLFF. The CDR3, as DNA: TGCGCCAGCAGCCAGGGCCTTAATGAAAAACTGTTTTTT.